This T cell receptor (beta chain) was obtained from a study of cytomegalovirus exposure and HLA in healthy donors. Study-wide results and caveats: Testing in vitro showed three CMV-associated chains specific for CMV antigens. CMV serostatus was the only recorded immune exposure for donors.

CDR1 and CDR2 from the germline V gene are SGHVS and FNYEAQ. V lost 5 bases, J lost 5 bases, and 5 bases stayed unmatched. The CDR3 is made up of 13 amino acids. The PCR had 60 Vbeta and 13 Jbeta primers. Only in-frame clones appear in the TCRdb table, and some are missing; sequencing was by immunoSEQ multiplex PCR. This table holds around 94,000 clones, over 65% found once. The table lists this clone with a few counts. Its target is unknown. The receptor was derived from a man aged 40-49 years in good health and CMV-seronegative. The chain has TRBV7-6 and TRBJ2-5, with 7 positions matching TRBD1. Sequences were obtained from PBMCs. The CDR3 coding sequence is TGTGCCAGCAGCCGAGGACAGGTTGAGACCCAGTACTTC. It translates to CASSRGQVETQYF.